The 28 T cell receptor beta chains below were found in one sample sequenced in a study of blood T cell repertoires in COVID-19. TCRdb's table, derived via immunoSEQ multiplex PCR, lists solely in-frame clones and lacks some. The sample lists around 150,000 clones; about 84% were seen once. Sequences were obtained from PBMCs or T cells enriched from blood (not recorded which). The receptors were gathered from a middle-aged man who had recovered from COVID-19.

The gene calls are TRBV15 and TRBJ2-3; 7 nucleotides match TRBD2. V lost 1 base and J lost 1; bases outside the gene matches: 5. From germline, CDR1 is LNHNV and CDR2 YYDKDF (reference sequence). CDR3 size: 16 residues. This CDR3 reads CATSRVGGMGTDTQYF. CDR3 nucleotide sequence: TGTGCCACCAGCAGAGTGGGGGGGATGGGCACAGATACGCAGTATTTT. Full variable domain (remainder filled in from reference TRBV15 and TRBJ2-3): DAMVIQNPRYQVTQFGKPVTLSCSQTLNHNVMYWYQQKSSQAPKLLFHYYDKDFNNEADTPDNFQSRRPNTSFCFLDIRSPGLGDTAMYLCATSRVGGMGTDTQYFGPGTRLTVL.

The chain carries TRBV24-1 and TRBJ2-1; tentatively, D is TRBD2 (6 bases). The germline V gene encodes CDR1 KGHDR and CDR2 SFDVKD. The CDR3 totals 16 residues. Trimming took 5 bases from V and 7 from J, leaving 20 bases between them. CDR3 coding DNA: TGTGCCACCAGTGCGCACGGGACGACTGGGAGGAATGAGCAGTTCTTC. The encoded protein is CATSAHGTTGRNEQFF.

This chain joins TRBV9 and TRBJ2-1, with unresolved D. Trimming took 0 bases from V and 0 from J, leaving 7 bases between them. Germline V gene lookup returns CDR1 SGDLS and CDR2 YYNGEE. The CDR3 runs to 15 residues. The CDR3 loop is CASSVGLGSYNEQFF. Written as DNA, the CDR3 is TGTGCCAGCAGCGTAGGTCTAGGCTCCTACAATGAGCAGTTCTTC.

The V and J genes are TRBV3-1 (or the pseudogene TRBV3-2) and TRBJ2-7; no reliable D call. The V and J ends lost 2 bases and 4 bases respectively, with 3 bases between them. The CDR3 runs 11 residues. CDR1 LGHDT and CDR2 YNNKEL come from the germline V gene (reference sequence). This CDR3 reads CASSQLYEQYF. The CDR3, as DNA: TGTGCCAGCAGCCAACTATACGAGCAGTACTTC.

V usage is TRBV6-5 and J usage is TRBJ1-2, with D tentatively TRBD1 (5 bases). Germline CDR1 reads MNHEY; CDR2 reads SVGAGI. Deletions cut 6 bases from V and 7 bases from J, with 12 bases between. The CDR3 contains 12 residues. The CDR3, as DNA: TGTGCCAGCAGGGAGTCTAGGGGTGGCTACACCTTC. It is translated as CASRESRGGYTF.

V gene TRBV1 combines with J gene TRBJ1-5; the listed D gene, TRBD1, was not tested against the DNA. TRBV1 is designated a pseudogene. The CDR3 contains 19 residues. CDR3 in DNA: TGCACCAGCAGCCAAACAAAGGGCCGTCTTGGGGGCAGCAATCAGCCCCAGCATTTT. Translation gives CTSSQTKGRLGGSNQPQHF.

The chain is built from TRBV25-1 and TRBJ2-3; 8 bases fit TRBD1. This CDR3 has 15 amino acids. Trimming removed 2 bases from V and 2 bases from J; junction bases left unmatched: 3. CDR1 and CDR2 (germline): MGHDK, SYGVNS. CDR3 protein: CASSEGQGPTDTQYF. CDR3 bases: TGTGCCAGCAGTGAAGGACAGGGACCCACAGATACGCAGTATTTT.

A single count supports this clone. This rearrangement joins TRBV9 to TRBJ1-1; 7 nucleotides agree with TRBD1. This CDR3 contains 14 residues. Trimming at V came to 0 bases and at J to 6 bases, leaving 5 bases not matched to a gene. Germline lookup yields CDR1 SGDLS and CDR2 YYNGEE. For the CDR3, the DNA is TGTGCCAGCAGCGTAGAAAAGGGGGCGTCTGAAGCTTTCTTT. It translates to CASSVEKGASEAFF.

This chain joins TRBV6-5 and TRBJ1-1; 9 nucleotides match TRBD1. The germline gives CDR1 MNHEY, CDR2 SVGAGI. The ends lost 6 bases at V and 5 bases at J; junction bases unmatched: 7. CDR3 length: 14 residues. CDR3 DNA sequence: TGTGCCAGCAGCCGCGACAGGGGGAGAACTGAAGCTTTCTTT. Protein: CASSRDRGRTEAFF.

This CDR3 reads CALLAGNTGELFF. The CDR3 DNA follows: TGTGCCTTGTTAGCGGGGAACACCGGGGAGCTGTTTTTT. This chain joins TRBV10-3 and TRBJ2-2; 7 nucleotides agree with TRBD2. Germline CDR1 is ENHRY and CDR2 is SYGVKD. With 11 bases clipped from V and 1 base from J, the junction kept 4 bases outside the gene matches. This CDR3 has 13 amino acids.

For this clone: The sample holds other DNA sequences that translate to the same CDR3. The CDR3 region is CASSETSGQETQYF. In DNA form, the CDR3 reads TGTGCCAGCAGCGAAACTAGCGGCCAAGAGACCCAGTACTTC. The chain carries TRBV2 and TRBJ2-5; 8 bases are a match to TRBD2. Germline lookup yields CDR1 SNHLY and CDR2 FYNNEI. V shed 6 bases and J 1 base; nucleotides not matched to a gene: 4. The CDR3 length is 14 residues.

A few counts support this clone. The chain has TRBV5-5 and TRBJ1-2, with 7 bases aligning to TRBD1. CDR3 size: 14 residues. The germline V gene encodes CDR1 SGHKS and CDR2 YYEKEE (reference sequence). The V segment lost 4 bases and the J segment 0 bases; nucleotides outside the gene matches: 3. This chain's CDR3 is CASSLGTANYGYTF. The CDR3 nucleotides are TGTGCCAGCAGCCTGGGGACAGCTAACTATGGCTACACCTTC. Combining the CDR3 with reference TRBV5-5 and TRBJ1-2 gives the whole variable domain DAGVTQSPTHLIKTRGQQVTLRCSPISGHKSVSWYQQVLGQGPQFIFQYYEKEERGRGNFPDRFSARQFPNYSSELNVNALLLGDSALYLCASSLGTANYGYTFGSGTRLTVV.

This clone turned up a few times. This CDR3 is also generated by other DNA sequences in the sample. This chain connects TRBV5-1 to TRBJ1-1; D possibly corresponds to TRBD1 (5 bases). V shed 3 bases and J shed 2 bases, with 11 bases lying between them. The CDR3 extends over 14 amino acids. From germline, CDR1 is SGHRS and CDR2 YFSETQ. The DNA for the CDR3 is TGCGCCAGCAGCTCAACCCAGGGAAACACTGAAGCTTTCTTT. Translation: CASSSTQGNTEAFF. Full variable domain (remainder filled in from reference TRBV5-1 and TRBJ1-1): KAGVTQTPRYLIKTRGQQVTLSCSPISGHRSVSWYQQTPGQGLQFLFEYFSETQRNKGNFPGRFSGRQFSNSRSEMNVSTLELGDSALYLCASSSTQGNTEAFFGQGTRLTVV.

The chain is built from TRBV7-9 and TRBJ2-2, with a tentative D call TRBD1 (6 bases). Trimming removed 2 bases at V and 4 bases at J, with 8 bases between. Per germline, CDR1 SEHNR and CDR2 FQNEAQ (reference sequence). CDR3 length: 14 residues. The CDR3 reads CASSLTGITGELFF. For the CDR3, the DNA is TGTGCCAGCAGCTTAACAGGGATCACCGGGGAGCTGTTTTTT.

The chain combines TRBV19 with TRBJ2-6; D is possibly TRBD2 (5 bases). V lost 5 bases and J lost 0, with 20 bases in between. Germline loops: CDR1 LNHDA, CDR2 SQIVND (reference sequence). The CDR3 consists of 19 residues. The CDR3 DNA reads TGTGCCAGTAGTCCCGCACTAGGAAGATCCTCCTCTGGGGCCAACGTCCTGACTTTC. Encoded protein: CASSPALGRSSSGANVLTF.

This chain links TRBV12-3 or TRBV12-4 with TRBJ2-1, with a tentative D call TRBD1 (5 bases). The V end was cut by 1 base, the J end by 9 bases, with 10 bases between. The CDR3 runs 13 residues. CDR3 in DNA: TGTGCCAGCAGTTTAGGCAGGGTTGCTGAGCAGTTCTTC. Protein: CASSLGRVAEQFF.

The genes are TRBV9 and TRBJ2-1, with D possibly TRBD2 on 5 matching bases. V gave up 3 bases and J gave up 7 bases, with 20 bases separating them. The length of the CDR3 is 16 residues. Germline-derived CDR1 and CDR2 are SGDLS and YYNGEE. This CDR3 reads CASSASLGSGWNEQFF. CDR3 coding DNA: TGTGCCAGCAGCGCCAGTCTGGGCTCGGGATGGAATGAGCAGTTCTTC. Based on the CDR3 plus reference TRBV9 and TRBJ2-1, the full variable domain is DSGVTQTPKHLITATGQRVTLRCSPRSGDLSVYWYQQSLDQGLQFLIQYYNGEERAKGNILERFSAQQFPDLHSELNLSSLELGDSALYFCASSASLGSGWNEQFFGPGTRLTVL.

The V call is TRBV27, the J call TRBJ2-2; 10 nucleotides line up with TRBD1. The V and J ends lost 5 bases and 5 bases, in that order; junction bases with no gene match: 8. This CDR3 region has 16 residues. The germline CDR1 and CDR2 sequences are MNHEY and SMNVEV (reference sequence). CDR3 region: CASSPRTGGVTGELFF. The CDR3 nucleotides read TGTGCCAGCAGTCCTCGGACAGGGGGGGTGACCGGGGAGCTGTTTTTT.

The rearrangement joins TRBV5-1 to TRBJ1-3; D unclear. This CDR3 has 14 residues. Trimming pared 5 bases from V and 0 bases from J, leaving 9 bases between. The germline CDR1 and CDR2 sequences are SGHRS and YFSETQ. The chain's CDR3 is CASRTGSSGNTIYF. The CDR3 coding sequence is TGCGCCAGCAGGACGGGGAGCTCTGGAAACACCATATATTTT. Looking up the rest from reference TRBV5-1 and TRBJ1-3 gives the full variable domain: KAGVTQTPRYLIKTRGQQVTLSCSPISGHRSVSWYQQTPGQGLQFLFEYFSETQRNKGNFPGRFSGRQFSNSRSEMNVSTLELGDSALYLCASRTGSSGNTIYFGEGSWLTVV.

V gene TRBV24-1 combines with J gene TRBJ2-1; 9 nucleotides match TRBD1. V was pared by 1 base and J by 6 bases, with 6 bases of the junction left unmatched. CDR1 and CDR2 (germline): KGHDR, SFDVKD. This CDR3 has 16 residues. Written as DNA, the CDR3 is TGTGCCACCAGTGATTTCGGGACAGGGCCTCTCAATGAGCAGTTCTTC. Translation gives CATSDFGTGPLNEQFF.

V gene TRBV29-1 combines with J gene TRBJ2-5, with a weak D call TRBD2 (5 bases). The CDR3 runs 12 residues. Trimming removed 6 bases from V and 4 bases from J, with 12 bases in between. CDR1 is SQVTM, CDR2 ANQGSEA, per germline. The CDR3 DNA is TGCAGCGTGCCCGACTACCTAGAGACCCAGTACTTC. Translation gives CSVPDYLETQYF.

This clone has only one observation. This chain links TRBV13 with TRBJ2-6, with D possibly TRBD1 on 5 matching bases. Trimming took 1 base from V and 0 from J, leaving 16 bases between them. The CDR3 totals 19 residues. CDR1 PRHDT and CDR2 FYEKMQ come from the germline V gene (reference sequence). CDR3 loop: CASSLDRRAPTSGANVLTF. CDR3 in DNA: TGTGCCAGCAGCTTAGACAGGCGTGCACCTACCTCTGGGGCCAACGTCCTGACTTTC.

V usage is TRBV3-1 (or the pseudogene TRBV3-2) and J usage is TRBJ2-1, with 8 positions matching TRBD2. Trimming cost V 4 bases and J 12 bases; bases outside gene matches: 8. CDR1 is LGHDT and CDR2 is YNNKEL in the germline V gene (reference sequence). The CDR3 totals 13 residues. CDR3 coding DNA: TGTGCCAGCAGCCCCTTCCTGGCGGGGGGGCAGTTCTTC. Amino acids: CASSPFLAGGQFF.

The V gene is TRBV5-8, the J gene TRBJ1-6, with D uncertain. CDR3 length: 17 residues. Germline loops: CDR1 SGHTS, CDR2 YDEGEE. The germline V and J ends were trimmed by 1 base and 1 base, with 12 bases remaining between them. The chain's CDR3 is CASSLMKSISYNSPLHF. The DNA for the CDR3 is TGTGCCAGCAGCTTGATGAAGAGTATTTCCTATAATTCACCCCTCCACTTT.

The chain couples TRBV3-1 (or the pseudogene TRBV3-2) to TRBJ2-3; 8 bases agree with TRBD1. The length of the CDR3 is 16 residues. Germline values: CDR1 LGHDT, CDR2 YNNKEL (reference sequence). The V and J ends lost 1 base and 4 bases, in that order; junction bases with no gene match: 7. CDR3 sequence: CASSQGRGLFADTQYF. The CDR3, as DNA: TGTGCCAGCAGCCAAGGCAGGGGGCTTTTCGCAGATACGCAGTATTTT.

The chain joins TRBV6-2 or TRBV6-3 to TRBJ2-5; no reliable D call. V lost 5 bases and J lost 5, with 18 bases in between. Germline V CDR1 and CDR2: MNHEY, SVGEGT. This CDR3 is built from 15 residues. The CDR3: CASSPSLIFMETQYF. The CDR3 coding sequence is TGTGCCAGCAGTCCGTCACTAATATTTATGGAGACCCAGTACTTC.

This chain connects TRBV5-1 to TRBJ1-1, with 10 positions matching TRBD1. Germline V gene lookup returns CDR1 SGHRS and CDR2 YFSETQ. The CDR3 totals 15 residues. Unmatched junction bases numbered 7, after V lost 4 bases and J lost 4 bases. The CDR3 here is CASSDRTGGTTEAFF. The CDR3, as DNA: TGCGCCAGCAGCGACCGGACAGGGGGGACCACTGAAGCTTTCTTT.

The V and J genes are TRBV19 and TRBJ1-1; 8 bases line up with TRBD1. This CDR3 region has 14 residues. Germline CDR1 LNHDA, CDR2 SQIVND (reference sequence). The ends lost 8 bases at V and 0 bases at J; junction bases unmatched: 5. This chain's CDR3 is CASADRALNTEAFF. The CDR3 nucleotides are TGTGCCAGTGCGGACAGGGCCTTGAACACTGAAGCTTTCTTT.